Each of the 17 T cell receptor beta chains below was sequenced from the same sample in a study of blood T cells in healthy people across ages. Through a sample-barcoded 5' primer and a J-beta primer mix, a second PCR was run for roughly 6 to 11 cycles. Each CDR3 protein is one row after TCRdb ran MiXCR on the 5' RACE reads. The sample has around 1,500,000 distinct CDR3 sequences, roughly 30% seen once. The sequencing sample was made of blood. The receptors come from a woman aged 25 to 39 in good health.

In its sample, this clonotype was seen many times. The genes are TRBV2 and TRBJ2-5; D is possibly TRBD2 (6 bases). The J call is in doubt because the DNA end fits TRBJ2-7 better. Germline V gene sequence: CDR1 SNHLY, CDR2 FYNNEI. The CDR3 runs to 14 residues. Here the CDR3 reads CASSETPPGGEQYF. The CDR3 DNA follows: TGTGCCAGCAGTGAGACACCTCCCGGGGGCGAGCAGTACTTC.

A few counts support this clonotype. This rearrangement joins TRBV4-1 to TRBJ2-3; D is unresolved. Germline V gene sequence: CDR1 MGHRA, CDR2 YSYEKL. The CDR3 spans 13 residues. Trimming removed 0 bases from V and 5 bases from J, with 6 bases in between. CDR3 nucleotides: TGCGCCAGCAGCCAAGATCCCATAGATACGCAGTATTTT. It encodes CASSQDPIDTQYF.

The chain has TRBV11-2 and TRBJ1-2; D is ambiguous. Germline assignment: CDR1 SGHAT and CDR2 FQNNGV. The CDR3 spans 12 residues. Trimming pared 4 bases from V and 7 bases from J, leaving 10 bases between. The CDR3 DNA reads as TGTGCCAGCAGCTCCCCCCCCCGTGGCTACACCTTC. The encoded protein is CASSSPPRGYTF.

V is TRBV29-1 and J is TRBJ2-5; D may be TRBD1 or TRBD2 (6 bases each). V was clipped by 4 bases and J by 3 bases, with 12 bases between them. Germline CDR1 SQVTM, CDR2 ANQGSEA. There are 13 residues in the CDR3. The CDR3 DNA reads as TGCAGCGTTGGGGGGGCCGGAAAAGAGACCCAGTACTTC. This encodes CSVGGAGKETQYF.

This clonotype was detected only a few times. The chain recombines TRBV5-1 with TRBJ2-4, with unresolved D. Germline CDR1 reads SGHRS; CDR2 reads YFSETQ. This CDR3 region has 17 residues. Deletions cut 4 bases from V and 0 bases from J, with 17 bases between. The CDR3 DNA follows: TGCGCCAGCAGCCCGGCCTCGACATTAAAAGCCAAAAACATTCAGTACTTC. Protein: CASSPASTLKAKNIQYF.

The chain couples TRBV28 to TRBJ2-3; no definite D call. This CDR3 is built from 13 residues. Germline-derived CDR1 and CDR2 are MDHEN and SYDVKM. V was clipped by 5 bases and J by 5 bases, with 11 bases between them. The CDR3 spells CASSPTREDTQYF. The CDR3 DNA is TGTGCCAGCAGTCCAACAAGGGAAGATACGCAGTATTTT.

This clonotype was observed a handful of times. V usage is TRBV20-1 and J usage is TRBJ2-1; TRBD1 might be the D (6 bases). CDR1 is DFQATT, CDR2 SNEGSKA, per germline (reference sequence). The ends were cut back, 5 bases at V and 7 bases at J, with 18 bases in the middle. This CDR3 has 14 amino acids. CDR3 sequence reads: CSALRPGTTNEQFF. As DNA, the CDR3 is TGCAGTGCTCTCCGCCCCGGGACAACTAATGAGCAGTTCTTC.

This clonotype was counted once. A much larger clone differs by one base, so this may be a read error. The genes are TRBV20-1 and TRBJ2-1, with 7 positions matching TRBD1. This CDR3 has 15 residues. J gave up 8 bases and V 3 bases, and 13 bases lay outside the gene matches. Germline CDR1 reads DFQATT; CDR2 reads SNEGSKA (reference sequence). In DNA form, the CDR3 reads TGCAGTGCTAGGGGCAGGGGGAACATGGACGATGAGCAGTTCTTC. Protein: CSARGRGNMDDEQFF.

To note about this clonotype: A junction boundary mismatches the germline segment, possibly from a read error. The chain has TRBV20-1 and TRBJ2-5, with D possibly matching TRBD1 (5 bases). Germline CDR1 DFQATT, CDR2 SNEGSKA (reference sequence). The CDR3 loop spans 13 amino acids. CDR3 amino acids: CCARDSGKKTQYF. The CDR3 DNA follows: TGCTGTGCCAGAGACAGTGGAAAAAAGACCCAGTACTTC.

This clonotype was seen a handful of times. V and J are TRBV7-2 and TRBJ2-5; TRBD2 agrees at 8 bases. The CDR3 sequence is 16 residues long. The V gene's germline CDR1 is SGHTA and CDR2 FQGNSA. V was clipped by 5 bases and J by 11 bases; unmatched bases: 19. The chain's CDR3 is CASSAMQGRSREEQYF. Here the CDR3 DNA reads TGTGCCAGCAGCGCAATGCAGGGGAGATCGCGGGAGGAGCAGTACTTC.

This clonotype has ten or more counts. The J gene is TRBJ2-7, the V gene TRBV10-3; D may be TRBD1 or TRBD2 (5 bases each). The germline V gene encodes CDR1 ENHRY and CDR2 SYGVKD. V lost 7 bases and J lost 1, with 14 bases in between. The CDR3 is 14 residues long. The CDR3 DNA follows: TGTGCCATCACGGGGACCTCAGGGTCCTACGAGCAGTACTTC. It codes for CAITGTSGSYEQYF.

CDR3 amino acids: CASEGPYEQYF. CDR3 sequence (DNA): TGTGCGAGCGAGGGCCCCTACGAGCAGTACTTC. The V gene is TRBV7-9, the J gene TRBJ2-7; D possibly corresponds to TRBD2 (5 bases). This CDR3 has 11 residues. The germline V gene has CDR1 SEHNR and CDR2 FQNEAQ (reference sequence).

This clonotype was recorded at least ten times. CDR3 nucleotide sequence: TGTGCCAGCAGCGAAGGGCGGCACTCTGGGGCCAACGTCCTGACTTTC. It is translated as CASSEGRHSGANVLTF. The rearrangement uses TRBV7-3 and TRBJ2-6; D call uncertain. Looked up from germline, CDR1 is SGHTA and CDR2 is FQGTGA. The ends were cut back, 5 bases at V and 0 bases at J, with 11 bases in the middle. The CDR3 contains 16 residues. Variable domain in full (rest from reference TRBV7-3 and TRBJ2-6): GAGVSQTPSNKVTEKGKYVELRCDPISGHTALYWYRQSLGQGPEFLIYFQGTGAADDSGLPNDRFFAVRPEGSVSTLKIQRTERGDSAVYLCASSEGRHSGANVLTFGAGSRLTVL.

The rearrangement uses TRBV3-1 and TRBJ2-7, with TRBD2 matching over 7 bases. Looked up from germline, CDR1 is LGHDT and CDR2 is YNNKEL (reference sequence). The junction had 8 bases not matched to a gene; V was cut back by 3 bases and J by 6 bases. The CDR3 extends over 14 amino acids. The CDR3 region is CASSHGSGVSEQYF. CDR3 coding DNA: TGTGCCAGCAGCCACGGGAGCGGGGTTAGCGAGCAGTACTTC.

At least ten counts were recorded for this clonotype. The V gene is TRBV20-1, the J gene TRBJ2-4; D perhaps matches TRBD2 (5 bases). Germline CDR1 reads DFQATT; CDR2 reads SNEGSKA (reference sequence). CDR3 length: 14 amino acids. V lost 5 bases and J lost 0, with 11 bases in between. In nucleotides, the CDR3 is TGCAGTGCTCCTGGGAGCCTAGCCAAAAACATTCAGTACTTC. It codes for CSAPGSLAKNIQYF.

The chain uses TRBV29-1 and TRBJ2-2, with 8 bases lining up with TRBD1. The trim removed 4 bases at V and 5 bases at J, leaving 18 bases unmatched. CDR3 size: 18 residues. Germline values: CDR1 SQVTM, CDR2 ANQGSEA. The CDR3 DNA reads TGCAGCGTTGCAAGGTCGCAGGGGGCTATGGGGTTTACCGGGGAGCTGTTTTTT. Protein product: CSVARSQGAMGFTGELFF.

The gene calls are TRBV5-1 and TRBJ1-6; 8 nucleotides match TRBD1. Trimming cost V 3 bases and J 10 bases; bases outside gene matches: 12. Germline CDR1 reads SGHRS; CDR2 reads YFSETQ. CDR3 length equals 16 residues. The DNA for the CDR3 is TGCGCCAGCAGCTATGAAGGGGGGACAGGAGGGTCACCCCTCCACTTT. This codes for CASSYEGGTGGSPLHF. Filled out from reference TRBV5-1 and TRBJ1-6, the complete variable domain reads KAGVTQTPRYLIKTRGQQVTLSCSPISGHRSVSWYQQTPGQGLQFLFEYFSETQRNKGNFPGRFSGRQFSNSRSEMNVSTLELGDSALYLCASSYEGGTGGSPLHFGNGTRLTVT.